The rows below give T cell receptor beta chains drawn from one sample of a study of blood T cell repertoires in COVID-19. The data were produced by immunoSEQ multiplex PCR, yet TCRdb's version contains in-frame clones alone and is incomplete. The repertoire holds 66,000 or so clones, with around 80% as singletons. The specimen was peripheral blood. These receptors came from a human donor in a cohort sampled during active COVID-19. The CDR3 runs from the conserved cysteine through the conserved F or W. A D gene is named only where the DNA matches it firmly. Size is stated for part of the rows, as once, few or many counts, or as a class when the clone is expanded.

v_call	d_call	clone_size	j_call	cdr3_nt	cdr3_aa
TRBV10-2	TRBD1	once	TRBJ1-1	TGCGCCAGCAGTACAGGGGTTACTGAAGCTTTCTTT	CASSTGVTEAFF
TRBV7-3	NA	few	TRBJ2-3	TGTGCCAGCAGCTTAACGCGGGGTTACACAGATACGCAGTATTTT	CASSLTRGYTDTQYF
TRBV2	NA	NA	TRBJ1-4	TGTGCCAGTCGGGCGGGGAGGAATGAAAAACTGTTTTTT	CASRAGRNEKLFF
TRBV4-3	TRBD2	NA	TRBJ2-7	TGCGCCAGCAGCCAAGATAGGGTAGCGGGAGGGCGATACGAGCAGTACTTC	CASSQDRVAGGRYEQYF
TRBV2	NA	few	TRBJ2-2	TGTGCCAGCAGTGACAACAGGGTTGGCGGGGAGCTGTTTTTT	CASSDNRVGGELFF
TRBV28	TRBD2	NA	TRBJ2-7	TGTGCCAGCACACCAGGGCTAGCGGGCCCTTGGATGCCCTACGAGCAGTACTTC	CASTPGLAGPWMPYEQYF
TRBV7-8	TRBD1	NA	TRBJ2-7	TGTGCCAGCTTTCCCGGGACAGTTCCGAGCGGCTACGAGCAGTACTTC	CASFPGTVPSGYEQYF
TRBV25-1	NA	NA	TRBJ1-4	TGTGCCAGCAGTGGGACTCCAGGGGAGGGGAATGAAAAACTGTTTTTT	CASSGTPGEGNEKLFF
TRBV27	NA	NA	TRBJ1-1	TGTGCCAGCAGTGCCACAGGTAGGAACACTGAAGCTTTCTTT	CASSATGRNTEAFF
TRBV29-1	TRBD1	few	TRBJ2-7	TGCAGCGTCCGACTCATGGGACAGCCCTACGAGCAGTACTTC	CSVRLMGQPYEQYF
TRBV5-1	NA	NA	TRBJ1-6	TGCGCCAGCAGCTTGGCCACATCGAATTCACCCCTCCACTTT	CASSLATSNSPLHF
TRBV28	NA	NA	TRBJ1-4	TGTGCCAGCAGTTTACGATTCGGGGGACCTAATGAAAAACTGTTTTTT	CASSLRFGGPNEKLFF
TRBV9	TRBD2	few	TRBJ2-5	TGTGCCAGCACCATCGGGACTAGCGTAAGAGAGACCCAGTACTTC	CASTIGTSVRETQYF
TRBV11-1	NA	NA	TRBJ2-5	TGTGCCAGCAGCCCACGGGGTTCGAAGACCCAGTACTTC	CASSPRGSKTQYF
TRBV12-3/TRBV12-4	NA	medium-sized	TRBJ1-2	TGTGCCAGCAGTTTTGGGGCTTCCGGTGGCTACACCTTC	CASSFGASGGYTF
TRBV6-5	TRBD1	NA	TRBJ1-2	TGTGCCAGTGGGAAGAATACAGGGGGCACTGGCTACACCTTC	CASGKNTGGTGYTF
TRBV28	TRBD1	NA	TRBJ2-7	TGTGCCAGCAGAAGGGACAGGGGGCAATACGAGCAGTACTTC	CASRRDRGQYEQYF
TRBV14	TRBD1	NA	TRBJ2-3	TGTGCCAGCAGCCGGGACAGGGGCACAGATACGCAGTATTTT	CASSRDRGTDTQYF
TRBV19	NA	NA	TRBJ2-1	TGTGCCAGTAGTATAAAGGGCGGGATCCTTCCCAATGAGCAGTTCTTC	CASSIKGGILPNEQFF
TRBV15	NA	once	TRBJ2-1	TGTGCCACCAGCAGAGATCTGGAGAAGCATGAGCAGTTCTTC	CATSRDLEKHEQFF
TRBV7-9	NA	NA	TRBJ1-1	TGTGCCAGCAGCTTGGGCCCGAGGGACACTGAAGCTTTCTTT	CASSLGPRDTEAFF
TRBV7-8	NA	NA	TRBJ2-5	TGTGCCAGCAGCTTAGGGCGGGTATCACGGGAGACCCAGTACTTC	CASSLGRVSRETQYF